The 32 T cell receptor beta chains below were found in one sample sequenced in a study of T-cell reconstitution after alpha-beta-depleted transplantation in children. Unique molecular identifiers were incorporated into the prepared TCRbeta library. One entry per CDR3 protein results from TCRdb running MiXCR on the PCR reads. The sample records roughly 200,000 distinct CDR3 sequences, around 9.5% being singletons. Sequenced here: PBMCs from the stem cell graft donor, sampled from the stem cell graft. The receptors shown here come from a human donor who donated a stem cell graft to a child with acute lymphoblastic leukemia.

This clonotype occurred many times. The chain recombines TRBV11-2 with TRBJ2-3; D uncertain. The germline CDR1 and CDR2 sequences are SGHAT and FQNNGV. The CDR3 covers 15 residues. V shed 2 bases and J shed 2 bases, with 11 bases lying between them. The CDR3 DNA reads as TGTGCCAGCAGCTTAAAGGCCAAGTACACAGATACGCAGTATTTT. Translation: CASSLKAKYTDTQYF.

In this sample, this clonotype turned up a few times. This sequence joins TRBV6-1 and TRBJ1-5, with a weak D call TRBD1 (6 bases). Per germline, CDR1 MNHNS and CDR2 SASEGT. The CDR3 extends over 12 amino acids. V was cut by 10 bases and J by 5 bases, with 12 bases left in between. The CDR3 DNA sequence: TGTGCCATCCAAAGGGGGGATCAGCCCCAGCATTTT. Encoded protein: CAIQRGDQPQHF.

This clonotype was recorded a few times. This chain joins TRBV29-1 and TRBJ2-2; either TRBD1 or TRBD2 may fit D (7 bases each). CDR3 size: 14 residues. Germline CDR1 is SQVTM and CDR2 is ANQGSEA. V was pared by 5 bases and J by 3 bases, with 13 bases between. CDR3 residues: CSVRQGGDTGELFF. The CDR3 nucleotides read TGCAGCGTTCGGCAGGGGGGGGACACCGGGGAGCTGTTTTTT.

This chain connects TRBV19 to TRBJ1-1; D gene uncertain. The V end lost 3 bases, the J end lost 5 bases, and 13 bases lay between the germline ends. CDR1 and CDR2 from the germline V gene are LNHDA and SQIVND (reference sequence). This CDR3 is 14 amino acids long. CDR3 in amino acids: CASSMKGASTEAFF. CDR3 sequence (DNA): TGTGCCAGTAGTATGAAGGGTGCGAGTACTGAAGCTTTCTTT.

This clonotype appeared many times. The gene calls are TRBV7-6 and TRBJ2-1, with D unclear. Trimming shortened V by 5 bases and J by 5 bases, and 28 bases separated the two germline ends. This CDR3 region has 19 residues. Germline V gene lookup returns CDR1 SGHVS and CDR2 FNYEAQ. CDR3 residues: CASSPPSGSYFALDNEQFF. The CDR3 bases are TGTGCCAGCAGCCCACCGAGTGGCTCATACTTCGCCCTCGACAATGAGCAGTTCTTC.

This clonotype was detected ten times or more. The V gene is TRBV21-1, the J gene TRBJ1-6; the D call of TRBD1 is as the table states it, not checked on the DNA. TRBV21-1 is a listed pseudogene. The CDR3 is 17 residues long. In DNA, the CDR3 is TGTGCCAGCAGCAAAGAGACAGGGCTTTGGGATAATTCACCCCTCCACTTT. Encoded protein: CASSKETGLWDNSPLHF.

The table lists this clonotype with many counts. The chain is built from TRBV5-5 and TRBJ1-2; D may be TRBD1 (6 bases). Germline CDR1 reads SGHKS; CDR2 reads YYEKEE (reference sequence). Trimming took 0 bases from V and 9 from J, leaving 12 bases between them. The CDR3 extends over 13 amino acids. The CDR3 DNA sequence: TGTGCCAGCAGCTTGGACAGGGTCGTTCGCTACACCTTC. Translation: CASSLDRVVRYTF.

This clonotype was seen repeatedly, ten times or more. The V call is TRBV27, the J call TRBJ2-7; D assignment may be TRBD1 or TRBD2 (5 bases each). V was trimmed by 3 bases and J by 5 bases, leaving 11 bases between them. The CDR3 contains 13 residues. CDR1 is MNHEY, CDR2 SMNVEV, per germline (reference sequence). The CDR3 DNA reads TGTGCCAGCAGTTTGAGGGGTCCCCACGAGCAGTACTTC. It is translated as CASSLRGPHEQYF.

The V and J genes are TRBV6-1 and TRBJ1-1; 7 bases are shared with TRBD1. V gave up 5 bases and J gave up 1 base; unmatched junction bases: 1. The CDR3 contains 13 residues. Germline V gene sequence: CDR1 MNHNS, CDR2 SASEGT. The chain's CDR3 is CASSRQGNTEAFF. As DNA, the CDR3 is TGTGCCAGCAGTAGACAGGGGAACACTGAAGCTTTCTTT.

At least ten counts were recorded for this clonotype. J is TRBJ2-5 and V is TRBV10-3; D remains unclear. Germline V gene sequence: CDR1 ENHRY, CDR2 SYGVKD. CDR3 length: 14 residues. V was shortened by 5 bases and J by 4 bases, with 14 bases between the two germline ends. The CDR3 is CAISTASERETQYF. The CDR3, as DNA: TGTGCCATCAGTACTGCCAGTGAACGAGAGACCCAGTACTTC.

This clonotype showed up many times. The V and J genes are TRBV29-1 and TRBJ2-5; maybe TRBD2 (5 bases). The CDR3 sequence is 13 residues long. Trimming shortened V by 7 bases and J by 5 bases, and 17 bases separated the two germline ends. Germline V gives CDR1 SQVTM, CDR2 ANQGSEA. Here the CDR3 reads CSELRARGETQYF. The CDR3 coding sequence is TGCAGCGAACTCCGGGCCCGCGGGGAGACCCAGTACTTC.

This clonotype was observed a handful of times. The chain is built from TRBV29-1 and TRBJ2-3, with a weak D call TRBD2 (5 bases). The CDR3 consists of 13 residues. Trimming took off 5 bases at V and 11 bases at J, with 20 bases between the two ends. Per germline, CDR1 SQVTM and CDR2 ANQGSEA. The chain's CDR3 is CSVNREGPRGQYF. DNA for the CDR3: TGCAGCGTTAATCGTGAAGGACCCCGGGGGCAGTATTTT.

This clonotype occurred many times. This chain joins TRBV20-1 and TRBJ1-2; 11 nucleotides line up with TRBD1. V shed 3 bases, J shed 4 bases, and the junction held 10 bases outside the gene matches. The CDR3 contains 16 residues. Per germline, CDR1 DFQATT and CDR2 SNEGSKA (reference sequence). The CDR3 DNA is TGCAGTGCTAGCGGGACAGGGGGGGCCTTTGGCTATGGCTACACCTTC. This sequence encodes CSASGTGGAFGYGYTF.

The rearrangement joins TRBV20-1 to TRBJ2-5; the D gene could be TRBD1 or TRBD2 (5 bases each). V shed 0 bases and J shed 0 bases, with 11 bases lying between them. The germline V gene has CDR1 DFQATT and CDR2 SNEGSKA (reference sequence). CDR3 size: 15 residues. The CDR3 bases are TGCAGTGCTAGAGACCGGGACGACTACCAAGAGACCCAGTACTTC. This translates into CSARDRDDYQETQYF.

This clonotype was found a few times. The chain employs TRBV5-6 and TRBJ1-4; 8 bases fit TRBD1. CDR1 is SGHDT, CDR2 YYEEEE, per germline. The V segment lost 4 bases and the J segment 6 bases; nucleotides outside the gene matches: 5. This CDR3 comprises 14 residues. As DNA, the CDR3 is TGTGCCAGCAGCAGGACGGACAGGGATGAAAAACTGTTTTTT. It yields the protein CASSRTDRDEKLFF.

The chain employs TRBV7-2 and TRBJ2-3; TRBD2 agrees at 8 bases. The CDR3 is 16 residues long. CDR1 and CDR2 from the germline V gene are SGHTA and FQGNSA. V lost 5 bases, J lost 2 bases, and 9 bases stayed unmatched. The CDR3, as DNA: TGTGCCAGCAGCCCCTCCCTACTAGCGGACACAGATACGCAGTATTTT. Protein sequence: CASSPSLLADTDTQYF.

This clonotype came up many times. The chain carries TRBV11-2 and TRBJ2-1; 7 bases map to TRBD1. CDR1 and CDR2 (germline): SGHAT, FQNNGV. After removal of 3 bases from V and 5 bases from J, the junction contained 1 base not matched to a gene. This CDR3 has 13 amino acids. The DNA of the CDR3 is TGTGCCAGCAGCTTGACAGGGAACAATGAGCAGTTCTTC. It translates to CASSLTGNNEQFF. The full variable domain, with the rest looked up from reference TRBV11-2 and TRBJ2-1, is EAGVAQSPRYKIIEKRQSVAFWCNPISGHATLYWYQQILGQGPKLLIQFQNNGVVDDSQLPKDRFSAERLKGVDSTLKIQPAKLEDSAVYLCASSLTGNNEQFFGPGTRLTVL.

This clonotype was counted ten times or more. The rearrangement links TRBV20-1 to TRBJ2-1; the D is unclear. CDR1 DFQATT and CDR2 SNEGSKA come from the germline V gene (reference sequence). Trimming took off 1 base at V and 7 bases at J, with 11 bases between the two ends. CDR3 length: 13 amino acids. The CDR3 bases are TGCAGTGCTAGAGTCGGAGAACGGAATGAGCAGTTCTTC. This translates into CSARVGERNEQFF.

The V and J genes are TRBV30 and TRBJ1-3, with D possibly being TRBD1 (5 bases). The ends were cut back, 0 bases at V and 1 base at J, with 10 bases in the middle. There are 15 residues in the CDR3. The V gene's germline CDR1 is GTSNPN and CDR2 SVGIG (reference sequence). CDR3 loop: CAWSVLAGSGNTIYF. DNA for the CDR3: TGTGCCTGGAGTGTACTTGCAGGGTCTGGAAACACCATATATTTT.

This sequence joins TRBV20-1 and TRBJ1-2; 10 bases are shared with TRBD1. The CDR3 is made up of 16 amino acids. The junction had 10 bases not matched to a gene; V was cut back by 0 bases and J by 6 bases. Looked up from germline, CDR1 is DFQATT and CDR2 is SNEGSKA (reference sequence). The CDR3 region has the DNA TGCAGTGCTAGAGATGGCCTTAGGACAGGGGGAAATGGCTACACCTTC. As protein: CSARDGLRTGGNGYTF.

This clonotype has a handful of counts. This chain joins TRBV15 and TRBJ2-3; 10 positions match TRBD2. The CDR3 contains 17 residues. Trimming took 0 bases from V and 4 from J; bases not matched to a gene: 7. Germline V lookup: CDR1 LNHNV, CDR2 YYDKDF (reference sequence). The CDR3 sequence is CATSRDGLAGASDTQYF. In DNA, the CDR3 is TGTGCCACCAGCAGAGATGGGCTAGCGGGGGCCTCAGATACGCAGTATTTT.

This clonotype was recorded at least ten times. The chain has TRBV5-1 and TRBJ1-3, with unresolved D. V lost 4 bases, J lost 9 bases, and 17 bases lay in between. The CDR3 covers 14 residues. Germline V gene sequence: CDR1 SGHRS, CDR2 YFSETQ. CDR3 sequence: CASSPGEGMATIYF. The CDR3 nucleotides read TGCGCCAGCAGCCCCGGTGAGGGTATGGCCACCATATATTTT. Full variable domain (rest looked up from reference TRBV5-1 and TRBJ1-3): KAGVTQTPRYLIKTRGQQVTLSCSPISGHRSVSWYQQTPGQGLQFLFEYFSETQRNKGNFPGRFSGRQFSNSRSEMNVSTLELGDSALYLCASSPGEGMATIYFGEGSWLTVV.

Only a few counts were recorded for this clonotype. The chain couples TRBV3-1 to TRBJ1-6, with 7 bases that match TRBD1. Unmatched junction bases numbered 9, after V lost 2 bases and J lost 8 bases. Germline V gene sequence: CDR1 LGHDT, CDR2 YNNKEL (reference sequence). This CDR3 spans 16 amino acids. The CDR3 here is CASSQNIQGTDSPLHF. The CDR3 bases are TGTGCCAGCAGCCAAAACATACAGGGGACGGATTCACCCCTCCACTTT.

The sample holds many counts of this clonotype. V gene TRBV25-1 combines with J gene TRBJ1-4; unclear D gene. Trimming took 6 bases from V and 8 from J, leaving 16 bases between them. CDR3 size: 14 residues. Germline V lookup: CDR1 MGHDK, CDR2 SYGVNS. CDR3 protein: CASSQGSPREKLFF. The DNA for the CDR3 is TGTGCCAGCAGCCAAGGGAGTCCGAGGGAAAAACTGTTTTTT.

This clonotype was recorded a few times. The CDR3 is CASSKGLAGDTQYF. In DNA, the CDR3 is TGTGCCAGCAGCAAGGGACTAGCGGGGGATACGCAGTATTTT. The V and J genes are TRBV5-4 and TRBJ2-3; TRBD2 matches 13 bases. This CDR3 is 14 amino acids long. Germline lookup yields CDR1 SGHNT and CDR2 YYREEE (reference sequence). V shed 4 bases, J shed 6 bases, and the junction held 2 bases outside the gene matches.

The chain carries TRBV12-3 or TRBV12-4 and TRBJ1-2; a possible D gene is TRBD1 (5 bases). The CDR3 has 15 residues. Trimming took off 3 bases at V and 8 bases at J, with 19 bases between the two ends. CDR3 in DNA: TGTGCCAGCAGTTTTCGAACCGATTCCAGGGACGGCTACACCTTC. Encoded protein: CASSFRTDSRDGYTF.

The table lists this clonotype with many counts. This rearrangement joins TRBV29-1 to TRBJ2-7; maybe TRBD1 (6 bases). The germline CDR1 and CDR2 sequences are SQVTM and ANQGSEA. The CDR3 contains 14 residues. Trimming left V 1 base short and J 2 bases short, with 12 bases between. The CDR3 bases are TGCAGCGTTGAAGTGACAGGCTACACCTACGAGCAGTACTTC. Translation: CSVEVTGYTYEQYF.

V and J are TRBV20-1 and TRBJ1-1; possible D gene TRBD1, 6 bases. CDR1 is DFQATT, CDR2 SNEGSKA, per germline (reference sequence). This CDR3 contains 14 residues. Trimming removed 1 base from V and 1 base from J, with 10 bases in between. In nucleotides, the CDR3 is TGCAGTGCTAGAGTCGCACAGGGGAACACTGAAGCTTTCTTT. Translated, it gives CSARVAQGNTEAFF.

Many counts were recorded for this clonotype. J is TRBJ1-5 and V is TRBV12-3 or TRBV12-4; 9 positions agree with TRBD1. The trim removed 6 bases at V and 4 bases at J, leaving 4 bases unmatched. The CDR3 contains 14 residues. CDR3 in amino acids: CASSRTGENQPQHF. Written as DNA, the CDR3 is TGTGCCAGCAGCCGGACAGGGGAAAATCAGCCCCAGCATTTT.

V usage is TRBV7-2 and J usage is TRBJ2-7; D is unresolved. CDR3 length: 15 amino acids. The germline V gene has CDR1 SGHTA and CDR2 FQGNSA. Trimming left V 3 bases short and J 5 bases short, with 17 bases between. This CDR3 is CASSFRALDGDEQYF. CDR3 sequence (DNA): TGTGCCAGCAGCTTTAGGGCCCTAGATGGGGACGAGCAGTACTTC. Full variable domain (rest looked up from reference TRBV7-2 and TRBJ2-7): GAGVSQSPSNKVTEKGKDVELRCDPISGHTALYWYRQSLGQGLEFLIYFQGNSAPDKSGLPSDRFSAERTGGSVSTLTIQRTQQEDSAVYLCASSFRALDGDEQYFGPGTRLTVT.

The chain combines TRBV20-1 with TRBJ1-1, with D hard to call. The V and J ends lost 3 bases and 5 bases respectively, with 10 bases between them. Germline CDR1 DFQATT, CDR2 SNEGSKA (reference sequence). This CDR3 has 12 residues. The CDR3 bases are TGCAGTGCTAGGGCCGGGAGTACTGAAGCTTTCTTT. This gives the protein CSARAGSTEAFF.

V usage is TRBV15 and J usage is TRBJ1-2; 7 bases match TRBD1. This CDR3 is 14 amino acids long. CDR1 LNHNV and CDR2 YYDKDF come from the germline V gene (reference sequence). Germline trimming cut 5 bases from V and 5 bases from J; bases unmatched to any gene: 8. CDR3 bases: TGTGCCACCAGCGGTGGGGGGACAGCTTATGGCTACACCTTC. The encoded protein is CATSGGGTAYGYTF.